This entry lists 14 T cell receptor beta chains sequenced from one sample in a study of T cells in Graves' hyperthyroidism and ophthalmopathy. Researchers amplified the TCR beta CDR3 regions from RNA transcripts. A first-round RT-PCR of the TCR CDR3 used the HTBI primer set. TCRdb redid the calling of the multiplex PCR reads with MiXCR, one entry per CDR3 protein. The table records 410,000 or so distinct CDR3 sequences, approximately 15% of them present only once. Sequencing was done on a sample of blood. The receptor set was obtained from a man aged 18 to 29 with Graves' ophthalmopathy.

This clonotype occurred many times. This sequence joins TRBV7-9 and TRBJ1-2, with a weak D call TRBD1 (6 bases). V shed 1 base and J shed 5 bases, with 14 bases lying between them. The CDR3 is 15 amino acids. Germline V gene lookup returns CDR1 SEHNR and CDR2 FQNEAQ (reference sequence). The CDR3 nucleotides are TGTGCCAGCAGCTTAGACAGGGAAAGGCGGTATGGCTACACCTTC. The encoded protein is CASSLDRERRYGYTF.

The chain joins TRBV7-3 to TRBJ2-6; 8 nucleotides agree with TRBD1. Germline values: CDR1 SGHTA, CDR2 FQGTGA. The CDR3 spans 16 residues. Trimming cost V 4 bases and J 7 bases; bases outside gene matches: 9. In DNA, the CDR3 is TGTGCCAGCAGCTCTTCCGGGACAGGAAAAGCCAACGTCCTGACTTTC. It specifies CASSSSGTGKANVLTF. Full variable domain (rest looked up from reference TRBV7-3 and TRBJ2-6): GAGVSQTPSNKVTEKGKYVELRCDPISGHTALYWYRQSLGQGPEFLIYFQGTGAADDSGLPNDRFFAVRPEGSVSTLKIQRTERGDSAVYLCASSSSGTGKANVLTFGAGSRLTVL.

In its sample, this clonotype was seen many times. This chain connects TRBV4-2 to TRBJ2-7; perhaps TRBD2 as D (6 bases). Trimming cost V 6 bases and J 0 bases, with 9 bases left between them. Per the germline V gene, CDR1 is LGHNA and CDR2 is YNFKEQ. The CDR3 contains 13 residues. CDR3: CASSMGLSYEQYF. The CDR3 DNA is TGTGCCAGCAGTATGGGACTCTCCTACGAGCAGTACTTC.

This clonotype was observed many times. The CDR3 bases are TGTGCCAGCAGCCCCCCCCGCGGGGGGGTTATCTACAATGAGCAGTTCTTC. The encoded protein is CASSPPRGGVIYNEQFF. The chain employs TRBV7-2 and TRBJ2-1, with 9 bases fitting TRBD2. Germline V gene sequence: CDR1 SGHTA, CDR2 FQGNSA. Trimming took 5 bases from V and 3 from J; bases not matched to a gene: 11. The CDR3 has 17 amino acids. The complete variable domain, with remaining parts taken from reference TRBV7-2 and TRBJ2-1, reads GAGVSQSPSNKVTEKGKDVELRCDPISGHTALYWYRQSLGQGLEFLIYFQGNSAPDKSGLPSDRFSAERTGGSVSTLTIQRTQQEDSAVYLCASSPPRGGVIYNEQFFGPGTRLTVL.

There are a few counts of this clonotype. It may be a read error: a sequence one base away is much more abundant. The CDR3 does not close with the conserved phenylalanine or tryptophan, likely indicating a read error. The rearrangement joins TRBV20-1 to TRBJ2-7; TRBD1 is a possible D gene (6 bases). Trimming left V 1 base short and J 2 bases short, with 6 bases between. This CDR3 contains 12 residues. Germline values: CDR1 DFQATT, CDR2 SNEGSKA (reference sequence). The chain's CDR3 is CSARGDTYEQYL. CDR3 sequence (DNA): TGCAGTGCTAGAGGGGACACCTACGAGCAGTACCTC.

This clonotype has at least ten counts. The V and J genes are TRBV7-6 and TRBJ2-7; 9 nucleotides agree with TRBD1. The CDR3 consists of 17 residues. V gave up 5 bases and J gave up 2 bases; unmatched junction bases: 13. Germline V CDR1 and CDR2: SGHVS, FNYEAQ. The CDR3 sequence: CASSRRRWTGDTYEQYF. The DNA for the CDR3 is TGTGCCAGCAGCCGCAGGCGGTGGACAGGGGATACCTACGAGCAGTACTTC.

The rearrangement uses TRBV6-1 and TRBJ2-2; possible D gene TRBD1, 6 bases. The V end lost 7 bases, the J end lost 3 bases, and 12 bases lay between the germline ends. The CDR3 contains 14 residues. Germline V gene lookup returns CDR1 MNHNS and CDR2 SASEGT. The CDR3 region is CASTRTEDTGELFF. DNA for the CDR3: TGTGCCAGCACCAGGACAGAGGACACCGGGGAGCTGTTTTTT.

This clonotype was detected ten times or more. The chain links TRBV5-6 to TRBJ2-5; D call uncertain. CDR3 length: 15 residues. The germline gives CDR1 SGHDT, CDR2 YYEEEE. V lost 3 bases to trimming and J lost 4 bases, with 16 bases between them. CDR3 sequence (DNA): TGTGCCAGCAGCTCCTCAAGAACATCAGGAGAGACCCAGTACTTC. Protein product: CASSSSRTSGETQYF. The full variable domain, with the rest looked up from reference TRBV5-6 and TRBJ2-5, is DAGVTQSPTHLIKTRGQQVTLRCSPKSGHDTVSWYQQALGQGPQFIFQYYEEEERQRGNFPDRFSGHQFPNYSSELNVNALLLGDSALYLCASSSSRTSGETQYFGPGTRLLVL.

This clonotype has more than one count but fewer than ten. This chain connects TRBV20-1 to TRBJ1-5, with 8 positions matching TRBD1. The CDR3 contains 14 residues. V trimming: 6 bases; J trimming: 9 bases; junction bases outside the gene matches: 13. The V gene's germline CDR1 is DFQATT and CDR2 SNEGSKA (reference sequence). Here the CDR3 reads CSAVGQEGLAPQHF. As DNA, the CDR3 is TGCAGTGCCGTGGGACAGGAGGGGTTAGCGCCCCAGCATTTT.

This clonotype was detected many times. The chain employs TRBV7-9 and TRBJ1-2; 9 bases map to TRBD1. Losses at the gene ends were 5 bases for V and 8 bases for J; bases not matched to a gene: 6. The germline gives CDR1 SEHNR, CDR2 FQNEAQ (reference sequence). The CDR3 is made up of 13 amino acids. The CDR3 reads CASSPRTGAGYTF. CDR3 DNA: TGTGCCAGCAGCCCACGGACAGGGGCCGGCTACACCTTC.

In this sample, this clonotype turned up many times. The V gene is TRBV12-3 or TRBV12-4, the J gene TRBJ2-5; 8 bases are a match to TRBD1. The CDR3 covers 16 residues. V dropped 6 bases and J dropped 2; count of bases not matched to a gene: 11. The CDR3 spells CASRAQGVGYQETQYF. CDR3 nucleotide sequence: TGTGCCAGCAGGGCACAGGGGGTAGGTTATCAAGAGACCCAGTACTTC.

This clonotype was detected many times. The J gene is TRBJ2-3, the V gene TRBV7-8; D gene uncertain. Germline loops: CDR1 SGHVS, CDR2 FQNEAQ. Trimming stripped 0 bases from V and 6 bases from J, with 7 bases between. This CDR3 comprises 13 residues. CDR3 amino acids: CASSLARWDTQYF. CDR3 nucleotide sequence: TGTGCCAGCAGCTTAGCCCGCTGGGATACGCAGTATTTT. The variable domain in full, with the rest retrieved from reference TRBV7-8 and TRBJ2-3, is GAGVSQSPRYKVAKRGQDVALRCDPISGHVSLFWYQQALGQGPEFLTYFQNEAQLDKSGLPSDRFFAERPEGSVSTLKIQRTQQEDSAVYLCASSLARWDTQYFGPGTRLTVL.

This clonotype showed up many times. This chain uses TRBV3-1 with TRBJ1-1; D perhaps matches TRBD1 (6 bases). This CDR3 is built from 15 residues. Looked up from germline, CDR1 is LGHDT and CDR2 is YNNKEL (reference sequence). Trimming removed 4 bases at V and 8 bases at J, with 20 bases between. Here the CDR3 DNA reads TGTGCCAGCAGCCCGAACCTACCCCGGGACAAGGAAGCTTTCTTT. This gives the protein CASSPNLPRDKEAFF.

This clonotype was seen repeatedly, ten times or more. V is TRBV24-1 and J is TRBJ1-2, with D possibly TRBD1 on 6 matching bases. V gave up 5 bases and J gave up 5 bases, with 14 bases separating them. The CDR3 spans 14 residues. Germline V gene sequence: CDR1 KGHDR, CDR2 SFDVKD. For the CDR3, the DNA is TGTGCCACCAGTGCTGTGGGGACACCATATGGCTACACCTTC. Its translation: CATSAVGTPYGYTF.